Following are 17 T cell receptor beta chains from one sample sequenced in a study of OX40 agonist ivuxolimab in advanced cancers. The library was produced with the immunoSEQ multiplex PCR assay. TCRdb took over this immuneACCESS table, retaining in-frame rearrangements with V and J assigned. Such tables are incomplete; in checked studies, under half of the missing clones stem from an unresolved V gene, and the remainder is unexplained. The sample has 60,000 to 75,000 clones on record, approximately 90% of them singletons. The ten largest account for 3.5% to 4% of the sample. The specimen comprised CD4+ or CD8+ T cells sorted from blood, sampled in a trial of the OX40 agonist ivuxolimab. The receptor source for this set is an adult with an advanced solid tumor such as melanoma, head and neck, liver or kidney cancer.

The chain has TRBV11-2 and TRBJ1-2; D remains ambiguous. This CDR3 region has 13 residues. Germline lookup yields CDR1 SGHAT and CDR2 FQNNGV. Trimming removed 4 bases from V and 3 bases from J, with 9 bases in between. CDR3 sequence: CASSSGRYYGYTF. DNA for the CDR3: TGTGCCAGCAGCTCTGGGCGGTACTATGGCTACACCTTC.

The chain is built from TRBV6-5 and TRBJ1-6; D is unclear. Trimming stripped 2 bases from V and 8 bases from J, with 7 bases between. The CDR3 consists of 13 residues. Germline values: CDR1 MNHEY, CDR2 SVGAGI. The CDR3 sequence: CASSYVLDSPLHF. The CDR3 coding sequence is TGTGCCAGCAGTTACGTCCTAGATTCACCCCTCCACTTT.

This chain links TRBV5-1 with TRBJ2-7; D remains ambiguous. Per the germline V gene, CDR1 is SGHRS and CDR2 is YFSETQ. V was cut by 0 bases and J by 2 bases, with 6 bases left in between. This CDR3 is 13 amino acids long. The CDR3, as DNA: TGCGCCAGCAGCTTGGAGGCTACCTACGAGCAGTACTTC. This encodes CASSLEATYEQYF.

This chain uses TRBV7-3 with TRBJ2-1; the D is unclear. Trimming left V 2 bases short and J 11 bases short, with 19 bases between. There are 15 residues in the CDR3. Germline V gene sequence: CDR1 SGHTA, CDR2 FQGTGA. The CDR3 DNA reads TGTGCCAGCAGCTTATCCGGACCCGACAACTCTAAGCAGTTCTTC. It translates to CASSLSGPDNSKQFF.

The chain employs TRBV5-1 and TRBJ2-7; 7 bases match TRBD1. The J segment lost 4 bases and the V segment lost 5 bases, leaving 9 bases of the junction unmatched. The CDR3 consists of 14 residues. CDR1 is SGHRS and CDR2 is YFSETQ in the germline V gene. The CDR3 DNA reads as TGCGCCAGCAGGTCGACAGGGAACGTTTACGAGCAGTACTTC. Amino acid sequence: CASRSTGNVYEQYF.

The chain joins TRBV5-6 to TRBJ1-5; no definite D call. CDR3 length: 15 residues. The ends were cut back, 0 bases at V and 4 bases at J, with 11 bases in the middle. Germline CDR1 reads SGHDT; CDR2 reads YYEEEE. The CDR3 sequence is CASSLAGSGNQPQHF. CDR3 bases: TGTGCCAGCAGCTTGGCGGGTTCGGGAAATCAGCCCCAGCATTTT.

This rearrangement joins TRBV11-3 to TRBJ2-3, with 8 bases aligning to TRBD1. Per the germline V gene, CDR1 is SGHNT and CDR2 is YENEEA. The CDR3 has 17 residues. V trimming: 5 bases; J trimming: 5 bases; junction bases outside the gene matches: 15. The CDR3 protein is CASSAPGGATSGDTQYF. CDR3 DNA sequence: TGTGCCAGCAGCGCACCAGGGGGCGCCACGTCGGGAGATACGCAGTATTTT.

The chain couples TRBV6-1 to TRBJ2-2; D remains ambiguous. Germline V gene lookup returns CDR1 MNHNS and CDR2 SASEGT. Trimming left V 5 bases short and J 4 bases short, with 8 bases between. This CDR3 is 13 amino acids long. This CDR3 reads CASSPLSTGELFF. In nucleotides, the CDR3 is TGTGCCAGCAGTCCTCTGAGCACCGGGGAGCTGTTTTTT.

The rearrangement uses TRBV5-1 and TRBJ1-4; D not certain. Germline V gene sequence: CDR1 SGHRS, CDR2 YFSETQ. Trimming left V 5 bases short and J 0 bases short, with 8 bases between. This CDR3 has 14 amino acids. The CDR3 loop reads CASRLLSTNEKLFF. The DNA of the CDR3 is TGCGCCAGCAGGCTCCTTTCAACTAATGAAAAACTGTTTTTT.

This rearrangement joins TRBV4-3 to TRBJ2-2, with D tentatively TRBD2 (7 bases). This CDR3 has 16 amino acids. Germline V gives CDR1 LGHNA, CDR2 YSLEER. V lost 3 bases, J lost 3 bases, and 14 bases lay in between. CDR3 sequence: CASSHLGGGDTGELFF. For the CDR3, the DNA is TGCGCCAGCAGCCATCTAGGGGGAGGGGACACCGGGGAGCTGTTTTTT.

This chain links TRBV19 with TRBJ1-5; D is uncertain. Trimming removed 4 bases from V and 9 bases from J, with 13 bases in between. The germline V gene has CDR1 LNHDA and CDR2 SQIVND (reference sequence). The CDR3 is made up of 13 amino acids. The DNA for the CDR3 is TGTGCCAGTAGTAGGGAAGCTTGGTGGCCCCAGCATTTT. This encodes CASSREAWWPQHF. Combining the CDR3 with reference TRBV19 and TRBJ1-5 gives the whole variable domain DGGITQSPKYLFRKEGQNVTLSCEQNLNHDAMYWYRQDPGQGLRLIYYSQIVNDFQKGDIAEGYSVSREKKESFPLTVTSAQKNPTAFYLCASSREAWWPQHFGDGTRLSIL.

Comment on this clone: Other nucleotide sequences from this sample produce the same CDR3. The V gene is TRBV5-1, the J gene TRBJ2-1, with 8 bases identical to TRBD1. The ends lost 4 bases at V and 5 bases at J; junction bases unmatched: 2. The CDR3 consists of 13 residues. CDR1 and CDR2 (germline): SGHRS, YFSETQ. The CDR3, as DNA: TGCGCCAGCAGCCCGACAGGGGACAATGAGCAGTTCTTC. The encoded protein is CASSPTGDNEQFF.

This chain links TRBV2 with TRBJ1-6; the D is unclear. The V gene lost 3 bases and the J gene lost 6 bases, with 9 bases spanning the gap. This CDR3 is 14 amino acids long. Germline V gives CDR1 SNHLY, CDR2 FYNNEI. This CDR3 is CASSDGNGNSPLHF. For the CDR3, the DNA is TGTGCCAGCAGTGATGGGAACGGTAATTCACCCCTCCACTTT.

The chain recombines TRBV18 with TRBJ1-1, with a tentative D call TRBD1 (6 bases). CDR1 and CDR2 from the germline V gene are KGHSH and LQKENI. Trimming stripped 2 bases from V and 3 bases from J, with 13 bases between. This CDR3 has 15 amino acids. CDR3 coding DNA: TGTGCCAGCTCACCAAGAAGACAGGCAGACACTGAAGCTTTCTTT. It is translated as CASSPRRQADTEAFF.

The sample holds one count of this clone. The chain is built from TRBV6-5 and TRBJ2-2, with D perhaps matching TRBD1 or TRBD2 (5 bases each). The V end lost 2 bases, the J end lost 6 bases, and 13 bases lay between the germline ends. Per the germline V gene, CDR1 is MNHEY and CDR2 is SVGAGI. There are 15 residues in the CDR3. CDR3 in amino acids: CASSYELGRAGELFF. In nucleotides, the CDR3 is TGTGCCAGCAGTTACGAGTTGGGGCGGGCCGGGGAGCTGTTTTTT.

The gene calls are TRBV11-2 and TRBJ1-3; D unclear. The CDR3 extends over 16 amino acids. In germline, CDR1 is SGHAT, CDR2 FQNNGV. V lost 7 bases, J lost 4 bases, and 20 bases lay in between. The CDR3 protein is CASTALVNAGGNTIYF. Here the CDR3 DNA reads TGTGCCAGCACGGCCCTCGTTAACGCGGGAGGAAACACCATATATTTT.

V is TRBV6-5 and J is TRBJ2-1; 8 bases are a match to TRBD2. From germline, CDR1 is MNHEY and CDR2 SVGAGI. This CDR3 has 14 residues. The V gene end was trimmed by 6 bases and the J gene end by 4 bases; junction bases not matched to a gene: 5. The CDR3 coding sequence is TGTGCCAGCAGATTTAGCGGGGAGTACAATGAGCAGTTCTTC. Protein sequence: CASRFSGEYNEQFF.